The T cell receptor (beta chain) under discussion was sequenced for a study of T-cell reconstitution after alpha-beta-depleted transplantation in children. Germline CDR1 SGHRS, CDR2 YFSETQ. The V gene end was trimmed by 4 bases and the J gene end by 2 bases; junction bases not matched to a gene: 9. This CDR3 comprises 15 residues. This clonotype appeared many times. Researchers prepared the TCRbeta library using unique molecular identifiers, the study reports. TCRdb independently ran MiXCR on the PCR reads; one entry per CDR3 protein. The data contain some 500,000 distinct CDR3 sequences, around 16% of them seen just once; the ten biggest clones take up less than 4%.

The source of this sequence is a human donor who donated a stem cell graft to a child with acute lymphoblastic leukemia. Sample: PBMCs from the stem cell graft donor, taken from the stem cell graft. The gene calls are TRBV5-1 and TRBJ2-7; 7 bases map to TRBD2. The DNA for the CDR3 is TGCGCCAGCAGCCCCGAACCGGGAGGCACCTACGAGCAGTACTTC. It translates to CASSPEPGGTYEQYF.